The 18 T cell receptor beta chains given below trace back to one sample, sequenced in a study of regulatory T cells in long-lasting Graves disease. Time point noted: newly diagnosed GD, antithyroid drugs for less than 3 months. TCR sequences were obtained from RNA taken from PBMCs. To make TCR beta libraries, researchers used iRepertoire HTBI primers and Arm-PCR of CDR3 regions. TCRdb redid the calling of the multiplex PCR reads with MiXCR, one entry per CDR3 protein. This sample yields over 500,000 distinct CDR3 sequences, of which more than 15% are seen a single time; about 12% belongs to the top ten. The sample was also linked to a second study, of T cells in Graves' hyperthyroidism and ophthalmopathy.

Sample: peripheral blood mononuclear cells (PBMCs), taken at new diagnosis, from a patient treated with antithyroid drugs. The receptors derive from a man aged 18 to 29 with Graves disease.

This clonotype was found a few times. The chain employs TRBV5-5 and TRBJ2-3; 7 nucleotides align to TRBD2. The germline CDR1 and CDR2 sequences are SGHKS and YYEKEE (reference sequence). The CDR3 loop spans 16 amino acids. V lost 2 bases, J lost 5 bases, and 11 bases stayed unmatched. The CDR3 spells CASSFLGGSRVDTQYF. CDR3 bases: TGTGCCAGCAGCTTCTTGGGCGGGAGTCGGGTAGATACGCAGTATTTT.

Ten or more counts support this clonotype. The chain recombines TRBV6-5 with TRBJ1-5; 7 bases are shared with TRBD1. This CDR3 contains 13 residues. Germline CDR1 reads MNHEY; CDR2 reads SVGAGI. Trimming at V came to 2 bases and at J to 5 bases, leaving 0 bases not matched to a gene. The DNA for the CDR3 is TGTGCCAGCAGTTACAGGGGGCATCAGCCCCAGCATTTT. Protein: CASSYRGHQPQHF.

This clonotype came up many times. V gene TRBV2 combines with J gene TRBJ1-1; tentatively, D is TRBD1 (6 bases). Germline loops: CDR1 SNHLY, CDR2 FYNNEI. V lost 2 bases, J lost 4 bases, and 11 bases lay in between. The CDR3 runs 14 residues. The CDR3 reads CASSEWEGGTEAFF. Here the CDR3 DNA reads TGTGCCAGCAGTGAATGGGAGGGGGGCACTGAAGCTTTCTTT.

This clonotype was seen repeatedly, ten times or more. This chain uses TRBV28 with TRBJ2-7; D may be TRBD1 (6 bases). CDR3 length: 12 amino acids. V was cut by 6 bases and J by 5 bases, with 11 bases left in between. In germline, CDR1 is MDHEN, CDR2 SYDVKM. The CDR3 loop reads CASSDHRDEQYF. The CDR3 region has the DNA TGTGCCAGCAGCGATCACAGGGACGAGCAGTACTTC.

For this clonotype: A read error may be the cause here, since a much bigger clone is one base away. The chain uses TRBV2 and TRBJ2-5; the D gene is possibly TRBD2 (5 bases). The CDR3 is 13 amino acids. Germline assignment: CDR1 SNHLY and CDR2 FYNNEI. Trimming shortened V by 8 bases and J by 7 bases, and 17 bases separated the two germline ends. The CDR3 sequence: CASDLGVWGTQYF. In DNA form, the CDR3 reads TGTGCCAGCGACCTCGGGGTTTGGGGGACCCAGTACTTC. The full variable domain, in which reference TRBV2 and TRBJ2-5 provide the parts outside the CDR3, is EPEVTQTPSHQVTQMGQEVILRCVPISNHLYFYWYRQILGQKVEFLVSFYNNEISEKSEIFDDQFSVERPDGSNFTLKIRSTKLEDSAMYFCASDLGVWGTQYFGPGTRLLVL.

This clonotype was detected only a few times. The chain joins TRBV13 to TRBJ2-3; 16 bases match TRBD2. V lost 5 bases, J lost 0 bases, and 5 bases stayed unmatched. This CDR3 is built from 18 residues. Germline CDR1 and CDR2: PRHDT and FYEKMQ (reference sequence). This CDR3 reads CASSPLGLAGGSTDTQYF. The CDR3 nucleotides are TGTGCCAGCAGCCCCCTGGGACTAGCGGGAGGGAGCACAGATACGCAGTATTTT. Filled out from reference TRBV13 and TRBJ2-3, the complete variable domain reads AAGVIQSPRHLIKEKRETATLKCYPIPRHDTVYWYQQGPGQDPQFLISFYEKMQSDKGSIPDRFSAQQFSDYHSELNMSSLELGDSALYFCASSPLGLAGGSTDTQYFGPGTRLTVL.

The V gene is TRBV30, the J gene TRBJ2-1; 11 bases fit TRBD2. Germline V gene lookup returns CDR1 GTSNPN and CDR2 SVGIG (reference sequence). The length of the CDR3 is 19 residues. The V gene end was trimmed by 3 bases and the J gene end by 7 bases; junction bases not matched to a gene: 20. In DNA, the CDR3 is TGTGCCTGGAGGAGCCGGGCTAGCGGGAGGATCTTTCCCCGTAATGAGCAGTTCTTC. The encoded protein is CAWRSRASGRIFPRNEQFF. The variable domain in full, with the rest retrieved from reference TRBV30 and TRBJ2-1, is SQTIHQWPATLVQPVGSPLSLECTVEGTSNPNLYWYRQAAGRGLQLLFYSVGIGQISSEVPQNLSASRPQDRQFILSSKKLLLSDSGFYLCAWRSRASGRIFPRNEQFFGPGTRLTVL.

This chain links TRBV4-1 with TRBJ2-7; D ambiguous. Per the germline V gene, CDR1 is MGHRA and CDR2 is YSYEKL. This CDR3 has 16 amino acids. Trimming stripped 2 bases from V and 4 bases from J, with 18 bases between. The chain's CDR3 is CASSQRAGSTIYEQYF. CDR3 DNA: TGCGCCAGCAGCCAACGGGCCGGGTCCACAATTTACGAGCAGTACTTC.

Ten or more counts support this clonotype. This chain links TRBV20-1 with TRBJ2-7; TRBD2 agrees at 10 bases. CDR1 DFQATT and CDR2 SNEGSKA come from the germline V gene (reference sequence). V lost 6 bases, J lost 3 bases, and 8 bases stayed unmatched. This CDR3 is built from 14 residues. The CDR3 here is CSATVRTSGYEQYF. CDR3 sequence (DNA): TGCAGTGCCACCGTCCGGACTAGCGGCTACGAGCAGTACTTC.

This clonotype was counted many times. The chain recombines TRBV7-9 with TRBJ2-7; D perhaps matches TRBD2 (5 bases). The CDR3 runs to 14 residues. V shed 0 bases and J shed 4 bases, with 10 bases lying between them. Germline CDR1 and CDR2: SEHNR and FQNEAQ (reference sequence). The CDR3 sequence is CASSLAGGLYEQYF. The CDR3, as DNA: TGTGCCAGCAGCTTAGCGGGCGGACTTTACGAGCAGTACTTC. Together with reference TRBV7-9 and TRBJ2-7, the CDR3 gives the full variable domain: DTGVSQNPRHKITKRGQNVTFRCDPISEHNRLYWYRQTLGQGPEFLTYFQNEAQLEKSRLLSDRFSAERPKGSFSTLEIQRTEQGDSAMYLCASSLAGGLYEQYFGPGTRLTVT.

This clonotype was detected a few times. At one boundary the junction diverges from the germline segment, which might be a read error. The V gene is TRBV7-6, the J gene TRBJ2-1, with TRBD2 as a possible D gene (5 bases). The germline gives CDR1 SGHVS, CDR2 FNYEAQ. The CDR3 has 14 residues. The CDR3 DNA reads TGTGCTAGCAGCTTAGCGAGTCTAGGCCATGAGCAGTTCTTC. Its protein is CASSLASLGHEQFF.

This clonotype showed up many times. V gene TRBV18 combines with J gene TRBJ1-1; tentatively, D is TRBD1 (5 bases). The CDR3 consists of 16 residues. Germline-derived CDR1 and CDR2 are KGHSH and LQKENI. Trimming pared 3 bases from V and 5 bases from J, leaving 19 bases between. Here the CDR3 DNA reads TGTGCCAGCTCACCCGTGACAAATCAGGGAGGGACTGAAGCTTTCTTT. As protein: CASSPVTNQGGTEAFF.

V and J are TRBV29-1 and TRBJ1-1; D is undetermined. CDR3 length equals 11 residues. V was shortened by 6 bases and J by 1 base, with 6 bases between the two germline ends. Germline V gene data show CDR1 as SQVTM and CDR2 as ANQGSEA. The CDR3 loop is CSVYRNTEAFF. The CDR3 nucleotides are TGCAGCGTATACAGGAACACTGAAGCTTTCTTT.

This clonotype was counted only a few times. DNA for the CDR3: TGTGCCAGCTCACCACGAGGCCGGGGGTGGAATCAGCCCCAGCATTTT. It specifies CASSPRGRGWNQPQHF. The rearrangement joins TRBV18 to TRBJ1-5; D may be TRBD1 (5 bases). Germline V gene data show CDR1 as KGHSH and CDR2 as LQKENI. V dropped 1 base and J dropped 4 bases, with 14 bases sitting between them. The CDR3 is made up of 16 amino acids.

The chain employs TRBV9 and TRBJ2-7, with D perhaps TRBD2 (6 bases). This CDR3 is built from 15 residues. The ends were cut back, 0 bases at V and 1 base at J, with 11 bases in the middle. Per germline, CDR1 SGDLS and CDR2 YYNGEE. CDR3 DNA: TGTGCCAGCAGCGTAGCCGCGGGACCGTCCTACGAGCAGTACTTC. Translation: CASSVAAGPSYEQYF.

This clonotype was counted many times. The rearrangement links TRBV12-3 or TRBV12-4 to TRBJ2-7; D remains ambiguous. V was cut by 5 bases and J by 1 base, with 9 bases left in between. This CDR3 region has 13 residues. The chain's CDR3 is CASSGDRSYEQYF. CDR3 coding DNA: TGTGCCAGCAGTGGGGATAGGTCCTACGAGCAGTACTTC.

The chain uses TRBV2 and TRBJ1-5; 8 bases agree with TRBD1. V shed 7 bases and J 1 base; nucleotides not matched to a gene: 6. The CDR3 is 15 amino acids. Per germline, CDR1 SNHLY and CDR2 FYNNEI. CDR3 in amino acids: CASTFTGGSNQPQHF. Here the CDR3 DNA reads TGTGCCAGCACTTTTACAGGGGGAAGCAATCAGCCCCAGCATTTT.

This clonotype was seen a few times. The rearrangement joins TRBV7-8 to TRBJ2-7; 10 bases agree with TRBD2. Germline CDR1 and CDR2: SGHVS and FQNEAQ. This CDR3 has 15 amino acids. Trimming took 1 base from V and 11 from J; bases not matched to a gene: 11. The CDR3, as DNA: TGTGCCAGCAGCTTAGGTGGGACTAGCGAGTCTGAGGAGTACTTC. Protein sequence: CASSLGGTSESEEYF.